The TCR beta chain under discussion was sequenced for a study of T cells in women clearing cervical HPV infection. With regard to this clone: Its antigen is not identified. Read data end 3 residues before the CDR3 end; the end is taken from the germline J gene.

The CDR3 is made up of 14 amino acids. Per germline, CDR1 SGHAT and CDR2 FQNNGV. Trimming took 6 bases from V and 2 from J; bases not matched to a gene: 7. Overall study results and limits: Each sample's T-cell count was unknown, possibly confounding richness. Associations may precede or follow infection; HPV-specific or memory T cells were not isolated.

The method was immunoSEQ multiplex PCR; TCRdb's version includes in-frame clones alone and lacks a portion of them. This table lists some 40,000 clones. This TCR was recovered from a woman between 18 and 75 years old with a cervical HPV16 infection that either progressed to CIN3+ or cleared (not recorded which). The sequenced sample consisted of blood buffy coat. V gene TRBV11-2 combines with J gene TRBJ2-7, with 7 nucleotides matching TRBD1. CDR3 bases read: TGTGCCAGCAGAAATACGGGACAGACCTACGAG. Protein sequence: CASRNTGQTYE. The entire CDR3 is CASRNTGQTYEQYF.